One sample yielded the 5 T cell receptor beta chains listed below, sequenced in a study of shared clonotypes between healthy human individuals. TCRdb's copy holds only in-frame clones and misses some; the assay was immunoSEQ multiplex PCR. In the table there are 2,500,000 or so clones, roughly nine tenths of which are singletons. Sequencing was carried out using naive CD4+ T cells sorted from blood. This sample's subset: CD45RA+ positively selected. The receptors come from a man between 18 and 29 years old in good health.

J is TRBJ2-4 and V is TRBV7-9, with 9 nucleotides matching TRBD1. The CDR3 consists of 14 residues. V lost 4 bases, J lost 9 bases, and 7 bases stayed unmatched. Germline V gene sequence: CDR1 SEHNR, CDR2 FQNEAQ (reference sequence). CDR3 sequence (DNA): TGTGCCAGCAGCTCATGGACAGGGGAGGGCATTCAGTACTTC. The encoded protein is CASSSWTGEGIQYF.

V gene TRBV2 combines with J gene TRBJ2-1; D remains unclear. The CDR3 length is 13 residues. Germline V lookup: CDR1 SNHLY, CDR2 FYNNEI. The ends were cut back, 6 bases at V and 9 bases at J, with 15 bases in the middle. This chain's CDR3 is CASSSQGYSEQFF. The CDR3 DNA follows: TGTGCCAGCAGCTCGCAAGGCTATAGTGAGCAGTTCTTC.

J is TRBJ2-5 and V is TRBV5-4; no definite D call. The CDR3 is made up of 14 amino acids. With 0 bases removed from V and 10 bases from J, the gap between germline ends came to 16 bases. CDR1 is SGHNT, CDR2 YYREEE, per germline (reference sequence). The CDR3 sequence is CASSLGTVRPSQYF. Written as DNA, the CDR3 is TGTGCCAGCAGCTTGGGAACGGTCCGACCCAGCCAGTACTTC.

CDR3 sequence reads: CAIHLSKQGANTGELFF. The CDR3 DNA follows: TGTGCCATACACCTAAGTAAACAGGGCGCCAACACCGGGGAGCTGTTTTTT. V is TRBV28 and J is TRBJ2-2; possible D gene TRBD1, 6 bases. V lost 10 bases, J lost 2 bases, and 23 bases lay in between. There are 17 residues in the CDR3. Germline values: CDR1 MDHEN, CDR2 SYDVKM. Filled out from reference TRBV28 and TRBJ2-2, the complete variable domain reads DVKVTQSSRYLVKRTGEKVFLECVQDMDHENMFWYRQDPGLGLRLIYFSYDVKMKEKGDIPEGYSVSREKKERFSLILESASTNQTSMYLCAIHLSKQGANTGELFFGEGSRLTVL.

The chain combines TRBV6-5 with TRBJ2-7; 8 nucleotides line up with TRBD1. This CDR3 comprises 15 residues. The germline CDR1 and CDR2 sequences are MNHEY and SVGAGI. Germline trimming cut 2 bases from V and 5 bases from J; bases unmatched to any gene: 8. The CDR3: CASSYQTRGPNEQYF. CDR3 DNA: TGTGCCAGCAGTTACCAGACCAGGGGGCCCAACGAGCAGTACTTC.